Included here is one TCR beta chain sequence, with context. Its antigen is not known. The donors formed part of the approximately 130-subject validation cohort, distinct from the roughly 600-subject first cohort. The source of the sample is a study of cytomegalovirus exposure and HLA in healthy donors. Study background: A subsequent analysis reported that the roughly 120 validation repertoires were produced on the same platform that had also been used for the 600 to 700 first-cohort repertoires.

The study, taken as a whole, reports: In vitro confirmation showed three CMV-associated chains to be CMV antigen specific.

Some clones are missing from TCRdb's copy, which holds only in-frame ones; the method was immunoSEQ multiplex PCR. Of roughly 150,000 clones in the sample, approximately 88% were seen once. The source of this sequence is a woman between 18 and 29 years old in good health and CMV-seropositive. Input material: PBMCs.

The CDR3 region has the DNA TGTGCCAGCAGTGAACGGAGCTCCAGCGGAGACATTCAGTACTTC. Amino acids: CASSERSSSGDIQYF. The genes are TRBV6-1 and TRBJ2-4; perhaps TRBD2 as D (5 bases). Germline V lookup: CDR1 MNHNS, CDR2 SASEGT. V was pared by 2 bases and J by 8 bases, with 16 bases between. The CDR3 extends over 15 amino acids.